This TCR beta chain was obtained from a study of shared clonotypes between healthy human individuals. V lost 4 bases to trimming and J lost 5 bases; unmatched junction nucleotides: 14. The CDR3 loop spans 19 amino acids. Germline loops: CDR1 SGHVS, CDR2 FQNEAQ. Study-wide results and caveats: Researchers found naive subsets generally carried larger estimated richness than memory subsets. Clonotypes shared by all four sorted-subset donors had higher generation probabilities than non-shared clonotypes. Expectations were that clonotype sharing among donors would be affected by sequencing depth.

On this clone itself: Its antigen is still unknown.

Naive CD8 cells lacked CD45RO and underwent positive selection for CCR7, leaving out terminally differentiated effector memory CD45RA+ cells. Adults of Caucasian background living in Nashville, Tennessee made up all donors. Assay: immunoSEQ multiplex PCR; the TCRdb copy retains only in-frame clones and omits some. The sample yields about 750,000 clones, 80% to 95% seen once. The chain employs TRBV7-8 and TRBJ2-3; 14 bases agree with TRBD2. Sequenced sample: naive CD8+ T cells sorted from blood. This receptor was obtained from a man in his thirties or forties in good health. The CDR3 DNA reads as TGTGCCAGCAGCTCTCCGCGAGTGACCGGGACTAGCGGGAGAGATACGCAGTATTTT. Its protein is CASSSPRVTGTSGRDTQYF.